One sample yielded the 28 T cell receptor beta chains listed below, sequenced in a study of molecular identifiers for immune sequencing clone quantification. TCRdb called the PCR reads again in MiXCR, with one record for every CDR3 protein. The sample lists roughly 320,000 distinct CDR3 sequences, 24% occurring once. Sequencing was carried out using naive CD8+ T cells from blood, with Jurkat cell RNA spiked in. Subset described: FACS-sorted CD8+CD4-CCR7+CD45RA+ naive T cells. The receptors originated from a human donor in good health. Some libraries in this study had Jurkat cell RNA spiked in.

The chain recombines TRBV5-8 with TRBJ2-2, with 7 bases that match TRBD1. Germline V gene data show CDR1 as SGHTS and CDR2 as YDEGEE. J was trimmed by 6 bases and V by 1 base; bases with no gene match: 3. CDR3 length equals 14 residues. CDR3 in amino acids: CASSLRTGAGELFF. CDR3 DNA: TGTGCCAGCAGCTTGAGGACAGGCGCCGGGGAGCTGTTTTTT.

There are many counts of this clonotype. In nucleotides, the CDR3 is TGTGCCTGGAGTGTAGCAGACAGCTATGGCTACACCTTC. Translation: CAWSVADSYGYTF. The J gene is TRBJ1-2, the V gene TRBV30, with a tentative D call TRBD1 (5 bases). Trimming shortened V by 0 bases and J by 4 bases, and 9 bases separated the two germline ends. CDR3 length equals 13 residues. Germline assignment: CDR1 GTSNPN and CDR2 SVGIG (reference sequence).

The chain recombines TRBV27 with TRBJ2-5, with D tentatively TRBD2 (6 bases). Per germline, CDR1 MNHEY and CDR2 SMNVEV (reference sequence). The length of the CDR3 is 13 residues. V dropped 2 bases and J dropped 9 bases, with 13 bases sitting between them. The CDR3 bases are TGTGCCAGCAGTTTAGTCAGGGAGGAGGCCCAGTACTTC. As protein: CASSLVREEAQYF.

This clonotype was detected ten times or more. This chain links TRBV27 with TRBJ2-3; D is perhaps TRBD2 (5 bases). CDR1 and CDR2 (germline): MNHEY, SMNVEV (reference sequence). V lost 6 bases, J lost 3 bases, and 7 bases lay in between. This CDR3 contains 12 residues. The DNA of the CDR3 is TGTGCCAGCAGCGACTATACAGATACGCAGTATTTT. This sequence encodes CASSDYTDTQYF.

The CDR3 sequence is CASSQDPTDSYNSPLHF. The CDR3 nucleotides read TGCGCCAGCAGCCAAGATCCGACTGACTCCTATAATTCACCCCTCCACTTT. The V and J genes are TRBV4-3 and TRBJ1-6; D gene uncertain. CDR1 and CDR2 from the germline V gene are LGHNA and YSLEER. Trimming removed 0 bases from V and 0 bases from J, with 9 bases in between. CDR3 length: 17 residues.

Note on this clonotype: A much larger clone lies one base from this, so it may be a read error. The chain has TRBV6-5 and TRBJ1-1, with D tentatively TRBD1 (6 bases). The CDR3 consists of 17 residues. With 5 bases removed from V and 2 bases from J, the gap between germline ends came to 21 bases. Germline loops: CDR1 MNHEY, CDR2 SVGAGI. DNA for the CDR3: TGTGCCAGCAGTCACCGGGAGGCAGGGGACCGCAACACTGAAGCTTTCTTT. Protein: CASSHREAGDRNTEAFF.

With respect to this clonotype: One base away lies a much larger clone, so this may be a sequencing read error. The rearrangement joins TRBV7-9 to TRBJ1-1; D is ambiguous. With 8 bases removed from V and 2 bases from J, the gap between germline ends came to 18 bases. Germline values: CDR1 SEHNR, CDR2 FQNEAQ (reference sequence). This CDR3 comprises 15 residues. CDR3 bases: TGTGCCAGCGGCGATGTGTCCGATCCCAACACTGAAGCTTTCTTT. This translates into CASGDVSDPNTEAFF. Full variable domain (missing parts from reference TRBV7-9 and TRBJ1-1): DTGVSQNPRHKITKRGQNVTFRCDPISEHNRLYWYRQTLGQGPEFLTYFQNEAQLEKSRLLSDRFSAERPKGSFSTLEIQRTEQGDSAMYLCASGDVSDPNTEAFFGQGTRLTVV.

This clonotype was counted ten times or more. V is TRBV30 and J is TRBJ2-7; a possible D gene is TRBD2 (5 bases). The CDR3 totals 12 residues. Trimming stripped 4 bases from V and 0 bases from J, with 7 bases between. Per the germline V gene, CDR1 is GTSNPN and CDR2 is SVGIG (reference sequence). The CDR3 DNA sequence: TGTGCCTGGATCCGGGACTCCTACGAGCAGTACTTC. This translates into CAWIRDSYEQYF.

There are many counts of this clonotype. The chain links TRBV27 to TRBJ2-2; 8 nucleotides match TRBD1. The J segment lost 6 bases and the V segment lost 7 bases, leaving 1 base of the junction unmatched. Germline V gives CDR1 MNHEY, CDR2 SMNVEV (reference sequence). The CDR3 contains 12 residues. As DNA, the CDR3 is TGTGCCAGCACGGACAGGGCCGGGGAGCTGTTTTTT. Translating it yields CASTDRAGELFF.

This clonotype was seen ten or more times. The rearrangement links TRBV12-3 or TRBV12-4 to TRBJ2-7; either TRBD1 or TRBD2 may supply D (5 bases each). This CDR3 spans 13 amino acids. The V gene lost 5 bases and the J gene lost 1 base, with 9 bases spanning the gap. The CDR3 nucleotides read TGTGCCAGCAGTCATGGGGGATCCTACGAGCAGTACTTC. Protein product: CASSHGGSYEQYF.

This clonotype has a handful of counts. The rearrangement uses TRBV6-5 and TRBJ2-2, with D maybe TRBD2 (5 bases). V lost 2 bases and J 6 bases, leaving 13 bases between the germline ends. This CDR3 has 15 amino acids. CDR1 and CDR2 from the germline V gene are MNHEY and SVGAGI. The CDR3 nucleotides are TGTGCCAGCAGTTACACTAGTACGTCGGCCGGGGAGCTGTTTTTT. This sequence encodes CASSYTSTSAGELFF.

This clonotype came up a few times. The chain is built from TRBV3-1 and TRBJ2-5; D call uncertain. The V end lost 3 bases, the J end lost 3 bases, and 11 bases lay between the germline ends. Germline V gene data show CDR1 as LGHDT and CDR2 as YNNKEL (reference sequence). The CDR3 has 14 amino acids. CDR3 sequence reads: CASSQGRIKETQYF. CDR3 bases: TGTGCCAGCAGCCAGGGCCGAATCAAAGAGACCCAGTACTTC.

This clonotype occurred a few times. The chain recombines TRBV4-3 with TRBJ2-7, with 8 bases lining up with TRBD2. Germline trimming cut 0 bases from V and 2 bases from J; bases unmatched to any gene: 9. The CDR3 contains 17 residues. Per germline, CDR1 LGHNA and CDR2 YSLEER. Here the CDR3 reads CASSQEVAGLGTYEQYF. DNA for the CDR3: TGCGCCAGCAGCCAAGAGGTAGCGGGACTCGGAACCTACGAGCAGTACTTC.

This clonotype came up many times. V and J are TRBV29-1 and TRBJ2-7; D assignment may be TRBD1 or TRBD2 (6 bases each). Deletions cut 5 bases from V and 1 base from J, with 15 bases between. Looked up from germline, CDR1 is SQVTM and CDR2 is ANQGSEA. This CDR3 is built from 14 residues. The CDR3 reads CSVSGGRWSYEQYF. DNA of the CDR3: TGCAGCGTTTCTGGGGGGCGTTGGTCCTACGAGCAGTACTTC.

A note on this clonotype: One base away lies a much larger clone, so this may be a sequencing read error. The rearrangement links TRBV19 to TRBJ2-3, with 9 nucleotides matching TRBD1. The CDR3 has 15 amino acids. Germline CDR1 LNHDA, CDR2 SQIVND (reference sequence). Here the CDR3 DNA reads TGTGTCAGTAGTAATAGGGGACAGGGCAGCGATACGCAGTATTTT. This translates into CVSSNRGQGSDTQYF.

The table lists this clonotype with a few counts. The J gene is TRBJ1-1, the V gene TRBV12-3 or TRBV12-4; 8 bases are shared with TRBD1. This CDR3 has 14 residues. V dropped 8 bases and J dropped 1; count of bases not matched to a gene: 6. DNA of the CDR3: TGTGCCAGCGGTCCGGACAGGGCGAACACTGAAGCTTTCTTT. This sequence encodes CASGPDRANTEAFF.

This clonotype appeared many times. This sequence joins TRBV7-6 and TRBJ2-7; D gene unclear. In germline, CDR1 is SGHVS, CDR2 FNYEAQ. Between the trimmed V and J ends, which lost 4 bases and 3 bases, there was a span of 10 bases. The CDR3 is 13 residues long. Here the CDR3 reads CASSSFVGYEQYF. CDR3 nucleotides: TGTGCCAGCAGCTCATTTGTGGGCTACGAGCAGTACTTC. Complete variable domain (other parts from reference TRBV7-6 and TRBJ2-7): GAGVSQSPRYKVTKRGQDVALRCDPISGHVSLYWYRQALGQGPEFLTYFNYEAQQDKSGLPNDRFSAERPEGSISTLTIQRTEQRDSAMYRCASSSFVGYEQYFGPGTRLTVT.

This clonotype showed up just a few times. J is TRBJ2-1 and V is TRBV7-9; possibly TRBD2 for D (6 bases). Germline-derived CDR1 and CDR2 are SEHNR and FQNEAQ (reference sequence). CDR3 length: 17 amino acids. Between the trimmed V and J ends, which lost 2 bases and 0 bases, there was a span of 14 bases. The CDR3 sequence is CASSLPGGLRSYNEQFF. CDR3 DNA sequence: TGTGCCAGCAGCTTACCTGGGGGACTTCGCTCCTACAATGAGCAGTTCTTC.

Points on this clonotype: This sequence may be a read error, since a much larger clone differs from it by one base. This chain joins TRBV6-2 or TRBV6-3 and TRBJ1-1; D is ambiguous. Germline CDR1 reads MNHEY; CDR2 reads SVGEGT. This CDR3 has 12 amino acids. V lost 4 bases and J lost 7, with 10 bases in between. The CDR3 is CASSCSSGEAFF. Here the CDR3 DNA reads TGTGCCAGCAGTTGCTCGTCGGGTGAAGCTTTCTTT.

This clonotype came up many times. The chain uses TRBV2 and TRBJ2-1; TRBD2 aligns across 7 bases. Germline values: CDR1 SNHLY, CDR2 FYNNEI. This CDR3 region has 12 residues. V was pared by 8 bases and J by 5 bases, with 3 bases of the junction left unmatched. The CDR3, as DNA: TGTGCCAGCGGGACTACCGACAATGAGCAGTTCTTC. It yields the protein CASGTTDNEQFF.

This clonotype occurred a few times. The CDR3 coding sequence is TGTGCCAGCAGTTCAGACAGGGGTCAGCCCCAGCATTTT. Amino acid sequence: CASSSDRGQPQHF. The rearrangement joins TRBV27 to TRBJ1-5; 8 bases match TRBD1. Germline CDR1 and CDR2: MNHEY and SMNVEV (reference sequence). The CDR3 runs 13 residues. With V trimmed by 4 bases and J by 6 bases, 2 bases remained unmatched.

As to this clonotype: The CDR3 end shows no conserved phenylalanine or tryptophan, and so a read error is likely. This chain connects TRBV7-8 to TRBJ2-3; D remains unclear. Germline V gene sequence: CDR1 SGHVS, CDR2 FQNEAQ. The V and J ends lost 5 bases and 5 bases respectively, with 14 bases between them. The CDR3 runs to 14 residues. CDR3 DNA sequence: TGTGCCAGCAGCCGCTTAGGGCTTCAAGATACGCAGTATGTT. It translates to CASSRLGLQDTQYV.

This clonotype was counted many times. This chain connects TRBV7-9 to TRBJ1-5; D may be TRBD1 (6 bases). The CDR3 extends over 14 amino acids. Trimming shortened V by 4 bases and J by 5 bases, and 12 bases separated the two germline ends. CDR1 and CDR2 from the germline V gene are SEHNR and FQNEAQ (reference sequence). CDR3 region: CASSSGGGHQPQHF. The CDR3 coding sequence is TGTGCCAGCAGCTCCGGCGGGGGGCATCAGCCCCAGCATTTT.

This clonotype was detected only once. Just one base apart from a much larger clone, this may be a read error. V gene TRBV6-1 combines with J gene TRBJ1-1, with D uncertain. V lost 8 bases, J lost 5 bases, and 12 bases lay in between. The CDR3 is made up of 12 amino acids. CDR1 is MNHNS and CDR2 is SASEGT in the germline V gene. DNA for the CDR3: TGTGCCAGCGGTGTCCTCGGTACTGAAGCTTTCTTT. Protein sequence: CASGVLGTEAFF.

This clonotype has a handful of counts. The chain joins TRBV9 to TRBJ1-1; D remains ambiguous. The CDR3 has 14 residues. In germline, CDR1 is SGDLS, CDR2 YYNGEE. V shed 0 bases and J shed 5 bases, with 11 bases lying between them. The CDR3 nucleotides read TGTGCCAGCAGCGTAGTTGGAGGGTATACTGAAGCTTTCTTT. Its protein product is CASSVVGGYTEAFF.

This clonotype has just a few counts. The rearrangement uses TRBV4-3 and TRBJ2-3, with D perhaps TRBD2 (6 bases). CDR1 is LGHNA, CDR2 YSLEER, per germline. Trimming stripped 4 bases from V and 2 bases from J, with 13 bases between. This CDR3 has 15 residues. This chain's CDR3 is CASSPGGGFTDTQYF. The CDR3 DNA reads as TGCGCCAGCAGCCCGGGTGGGGGGTTCACAGATACGCAGTATTTT.

The CDR3 DNA follows: TGTGCCTGGACCCCGTGGGGGCAAGAGACCCAGTACTTC. This encodes CAWTPWGQETQYF. The V call is TRBV30, the J call TRBJ2-5; D may match TRBD1 or TRBD2 (5 bases each). With 4 bases removed from V and 2 bases from J, the gap between germline ends came to 11 bases. The germline CDR1 and CDR2 sequences are GTSNPN and SVGIG (reference sequence). The CDR3 runs to 13 residues. Full variable domain (remainder filled in from reference TRBV30 and TRBJ2-5): SQTIHQWPATLVQPVGSPLSLECTVEGTSNPNLYWYRQAAGRGLQLLFYSVGIGQISSEVPQNLSASRPQDRQFILSSKKLLLSDSGFYLCAWTPWGQETQYFGPGTRLLVL.

The rearrangement joins TRBV13 to TRBJ2-2; no clear D. The germline CDR1 and CDR2 sequences are PRHDT and FYEKMQ (reference sequence). V shed 4 bases and J shed 5 bases, with 8 bases lying between them. The CDR3 loop spans 13 amino acids. CDR3 residues: CASSSNPTGELFF. Written as DNA, the CDR3 is TGTGCCAGCAGCTCTAATCCGACCGGGGAGCTGTTTTTT.